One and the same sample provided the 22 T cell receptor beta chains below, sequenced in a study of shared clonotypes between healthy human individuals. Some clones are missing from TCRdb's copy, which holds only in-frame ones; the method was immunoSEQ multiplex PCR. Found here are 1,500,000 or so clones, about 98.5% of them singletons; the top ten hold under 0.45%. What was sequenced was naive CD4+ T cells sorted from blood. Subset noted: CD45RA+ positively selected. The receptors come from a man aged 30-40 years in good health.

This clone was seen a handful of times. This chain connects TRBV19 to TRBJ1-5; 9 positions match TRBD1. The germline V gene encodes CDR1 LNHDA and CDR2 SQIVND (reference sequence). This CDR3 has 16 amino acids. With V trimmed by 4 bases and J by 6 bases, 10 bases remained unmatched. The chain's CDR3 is CASSKPGQGAGQPQHF. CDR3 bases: TGTGCCAGTAGTAAACCGGGACAGGGAGCGGGTCAGCCCCAGCATTTT.

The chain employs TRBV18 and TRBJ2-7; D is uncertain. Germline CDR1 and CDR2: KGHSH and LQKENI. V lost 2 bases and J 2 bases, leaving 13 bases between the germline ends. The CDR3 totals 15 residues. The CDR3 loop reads CASSPSSSHTYEQYF. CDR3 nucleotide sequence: TGTGCCAGCTCACCATCGAGTTCCCACACCTACGAGCAGTACTTC.

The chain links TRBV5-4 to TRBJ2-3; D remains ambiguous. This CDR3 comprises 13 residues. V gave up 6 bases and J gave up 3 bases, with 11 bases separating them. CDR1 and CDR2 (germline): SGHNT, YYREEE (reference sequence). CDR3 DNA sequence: TGTGCCAGCACCTTTTCAGGTACAGATACGCAGTATTTT. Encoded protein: CASTFSGTDTQYF. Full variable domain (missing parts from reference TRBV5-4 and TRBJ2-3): ETGVTQSPTHLIKTRGQQVTLRCSSQSGHNTVSWYQQALGQGPQFIFQYYREEENGRGNFPPRFSGLQFPNYSSELNVNALELDDSALYLCASTFSGTDTQYFGPGTRLTVL.

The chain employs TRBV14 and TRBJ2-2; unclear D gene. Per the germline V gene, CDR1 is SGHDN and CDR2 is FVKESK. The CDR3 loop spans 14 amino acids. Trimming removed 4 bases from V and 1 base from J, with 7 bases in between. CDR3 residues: CASSRYQNTGELFF. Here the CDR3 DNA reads TGTGCCAGCAGCCGTTACCAGAACACCGGGGAGCTGTTTTTT.

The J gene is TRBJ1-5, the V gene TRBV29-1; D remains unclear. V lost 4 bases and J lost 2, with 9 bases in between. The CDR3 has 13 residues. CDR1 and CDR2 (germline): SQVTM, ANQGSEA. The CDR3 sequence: CSVGEKGNQPQHF. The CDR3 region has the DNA TGCAGCGTTGGGGAGAAGGGCAATCAGCCCCAGCATTTT.

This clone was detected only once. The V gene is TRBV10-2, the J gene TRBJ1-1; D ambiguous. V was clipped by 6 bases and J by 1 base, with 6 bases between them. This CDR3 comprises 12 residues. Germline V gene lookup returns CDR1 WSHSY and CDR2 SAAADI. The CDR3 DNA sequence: TGCGCCAGCAGGGGTGGGAACACTGAAGCTTTCTTT. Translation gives CASRGGNTEAFF.

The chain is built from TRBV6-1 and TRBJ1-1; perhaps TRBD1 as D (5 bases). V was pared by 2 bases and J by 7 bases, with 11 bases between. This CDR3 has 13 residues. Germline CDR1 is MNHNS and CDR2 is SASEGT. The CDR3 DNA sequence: TGTGCCAGCAGTGAAATTACGACAGATGAAGCTTTCTTT. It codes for CASSEITTDEAFF.

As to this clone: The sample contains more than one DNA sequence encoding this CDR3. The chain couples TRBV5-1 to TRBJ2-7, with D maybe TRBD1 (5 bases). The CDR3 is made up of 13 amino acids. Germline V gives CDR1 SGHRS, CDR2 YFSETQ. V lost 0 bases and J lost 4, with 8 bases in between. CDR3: CASSLEQGYEQYF. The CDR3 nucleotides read TGCGCCAGCAGCTTGGAGCAGGGTTACGAGCAGTACTTC.

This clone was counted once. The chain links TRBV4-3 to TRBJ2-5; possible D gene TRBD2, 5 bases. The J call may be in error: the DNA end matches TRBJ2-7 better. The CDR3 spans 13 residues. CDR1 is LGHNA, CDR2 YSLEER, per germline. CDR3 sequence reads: CASSLGSSYEQYF. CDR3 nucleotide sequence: TGCGCCAGCAGCCTTGGGAGCTCCTACGAGCAGTACTTC.

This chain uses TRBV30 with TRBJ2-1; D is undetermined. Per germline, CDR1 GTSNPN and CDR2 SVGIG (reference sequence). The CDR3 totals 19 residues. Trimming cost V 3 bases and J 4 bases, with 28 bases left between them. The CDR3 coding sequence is TGTGCCTGGAGATTATTCACCCCCAATCTGGTAGGGCGATACAATGAGCAGTTCTTC. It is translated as CAWRLFTPNLVGRYNEQFF.

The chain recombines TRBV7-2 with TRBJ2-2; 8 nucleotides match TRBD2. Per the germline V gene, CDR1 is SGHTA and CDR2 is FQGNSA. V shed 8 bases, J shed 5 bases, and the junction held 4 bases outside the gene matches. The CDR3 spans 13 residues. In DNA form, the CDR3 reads TGTGCCAGCGGGAAGCGGGAGACCGGGGAGCTGTTTTTT. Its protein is CASGKRETGELFF.

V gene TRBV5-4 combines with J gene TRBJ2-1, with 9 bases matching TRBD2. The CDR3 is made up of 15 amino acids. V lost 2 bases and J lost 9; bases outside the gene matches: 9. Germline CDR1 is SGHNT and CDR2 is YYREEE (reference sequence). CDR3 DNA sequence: TGTGCCAGCAGCTTAATCCGCGGGAGGGCCAGTGAGCAGTTCTTC. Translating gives CASSLIRGRASEQFF.

Written as DNA, the CDR3 is TGCGCCAGCAGCTTGGTACGGACGATAACGACCGGGGAGCTGTTTTTT. It yields the protein CASSLVRTITTGELFF. The chain links TRBV5-1 to TRBJ2-2; D is unclear. CDR1 and CDR2 (germline): SGHRS, YFSETQ. CDR3 length: 16 amino acids. V was cut by 0 bases and J by 5 bases, with 14 bases left in between.

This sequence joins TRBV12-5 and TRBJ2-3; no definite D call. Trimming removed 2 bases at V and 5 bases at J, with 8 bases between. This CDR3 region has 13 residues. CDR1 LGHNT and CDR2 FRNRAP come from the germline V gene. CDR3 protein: CASGLWMEDTQYF. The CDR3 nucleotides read TGTGCTAGTGGTTTGTGGATGGAAGATACGCAGTATTTT.

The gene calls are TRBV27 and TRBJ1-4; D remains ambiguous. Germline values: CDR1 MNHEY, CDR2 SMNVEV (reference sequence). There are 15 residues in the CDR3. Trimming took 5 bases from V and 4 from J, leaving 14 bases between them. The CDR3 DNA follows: TGTGCCAGCAGTCATCACTCCGGGAGTAATGAAAAACTGTTTTTT. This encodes CASSHHSGSNEKLFF.

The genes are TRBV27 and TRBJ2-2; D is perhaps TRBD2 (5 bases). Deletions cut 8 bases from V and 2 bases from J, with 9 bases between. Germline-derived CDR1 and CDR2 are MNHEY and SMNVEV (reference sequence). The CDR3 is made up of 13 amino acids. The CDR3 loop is CASGLTNTGELFF. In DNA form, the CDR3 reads TGTGCCAGCGGACTTACAAACACCGGGGAGCTGTTTTTT.

The CDR3 sequence: CASSLYRVRAYEQYF. The DNA of the CDR3 is TGTGCCAGCAGCTTATATCGTGTCAGGGCGTACGAGCAGTACTTC. This sequence joins TRBV11-2 and TRBJ2-7; D might be TRBD1 (5 bases). Germline V CDR1 and CDR2: SGHAT, FQNNGV. The CDR3 runs 15 residues. With 2 bases removed from V and 4 bases from J, the gap between germline ends came to 15 bases.

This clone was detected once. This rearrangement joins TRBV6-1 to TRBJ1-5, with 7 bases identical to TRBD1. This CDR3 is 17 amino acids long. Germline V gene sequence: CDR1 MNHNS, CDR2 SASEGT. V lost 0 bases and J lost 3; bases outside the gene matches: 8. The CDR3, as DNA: TGTGCCAGCAGTGAAGCCTACAGGGGAATTACCAATCAGCCCCAGCATTTT. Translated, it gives CASSEAYRGITNQPQHF.

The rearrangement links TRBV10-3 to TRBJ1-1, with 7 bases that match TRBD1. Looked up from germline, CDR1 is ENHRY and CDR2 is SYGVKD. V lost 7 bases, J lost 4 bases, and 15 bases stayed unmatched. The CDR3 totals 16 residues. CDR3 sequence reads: CAINRQGGWGITEAFF. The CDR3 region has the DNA TGTGCCATCAATAGACAGGGCGGTTGGGGTATCACTGAAGCTTTCTTT.

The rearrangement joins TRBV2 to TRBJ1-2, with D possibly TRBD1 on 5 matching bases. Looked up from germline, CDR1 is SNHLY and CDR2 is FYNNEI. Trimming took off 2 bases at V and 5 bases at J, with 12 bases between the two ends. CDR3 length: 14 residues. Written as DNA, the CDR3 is TGTGCCAGCAGTGAACAGGGCCCCGTTTATGGCTACACCTTC. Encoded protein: CASSEQGPVYGYTF.

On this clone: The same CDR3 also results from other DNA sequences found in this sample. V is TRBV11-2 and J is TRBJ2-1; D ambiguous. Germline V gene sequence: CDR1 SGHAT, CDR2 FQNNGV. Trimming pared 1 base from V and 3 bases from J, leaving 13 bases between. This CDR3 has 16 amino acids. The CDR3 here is CASSLVGSSNYNEQFF. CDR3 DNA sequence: TGTGCCAGCAGCTTAGTAGGTAGCAGCAACTACAATGAGCAGTTCTTC.

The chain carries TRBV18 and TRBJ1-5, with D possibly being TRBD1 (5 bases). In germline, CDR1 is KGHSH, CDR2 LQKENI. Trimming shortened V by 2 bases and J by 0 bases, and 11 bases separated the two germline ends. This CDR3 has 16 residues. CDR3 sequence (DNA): TGTGCCAGCTCACCAAGGGGAGGTTATAGCAATCAGCCCCAGCATTTT. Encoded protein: CASSPRGGYSNQPQHF.